These 9 T cell receptor beta chains were all obtained from the same sample, sequenced in a study of cytomegalovirus exposure and HLA in healthy donors. The PCR was carried out with 60 Vbeta primers and 13 Jbeta primers. Sequenced by immunoSEQ multiplex PCR; TCRdb stores in-frame clones only, minus some. The sample gives around 260,000 clones, 75% to 90% of which show up once; 0.3% is in the top ten. Source material: PBMCs. The source is a girl aged 2 to 9 in good health and CMV-seronegative.

The rearrangement links TRBV6-6 to TRBJ2-5; 10 bases fit TRBD1. V was clipped by 5 bases and J by 1 base; unmatched bases: 4. Germline values: CDR1 MNHNY, CDR2 SVGAGI (reference sequence). The CDR3 length is 15 residues. The CDR3 DNA follows: TGTGCCAGCAGTATGACAGGGGGCCTCCAAGAGACCCAGTACTTC. Protein sequence: CASSMTGGLQETQYF.

The CDR3 here is CASSLWTGFSSPLHF. The CDR3 DNA sequence: TGTGCCAGCAGCCTCTGGACAGGATTTTCTTCACCCCTCCACTTT. The genes are TRBV7-9 and TRBJ1-6; TRBD1 aligns across 7 bases. Per germline, CDR1 SEHNR and CDR2 FQNEAQ (reference sequence). CDR3 length equals 15 residues. The J segment lost 9 bases and the V segment lost 5 bases, leaving 10 bases of the junction unmatched.

This clone was seen a few times. The chain has TRBV30 and TRBJ1-6; D is unresolved. V was shortened by 2 bases and J by 10 bases, with 12 bases between the two germline ends. The length of the CDR3 is 13 residues. Germline V CDR1 and CDR2: GTSNPN, SVGIG (reference sequence). CDR3 residues: CAWSPRAESPLHF. In nucleotides, the CDR3 is TGTGCCTGGAGTCCGCGGGCTGAATCACCCCTCCACTTT.

This clone has more than one count but fewer than ten. V and J are TRBV10-3 and TRBJ1-2; 7 positions match TRBD1. The ends lost 7 bases at V and 7 bases at J; junction bases unmatched: 6. The CDR3 totals 12 residues. Germline values: CDR1 ENHRY, CDR2 SYGVKD. In DNA form, the CDR3 reads TGTGCCATCATGGAGGGGGCACGTGGCTACACCTTC. Translated, it gives CAIMEGARGYTF.

The chain joins TRBV5-1 to TRBJ2-7; TRBD1 is a possible D gene (6 bases). Trimming cost V 3 bases and J 4 bases, with 20 bases left between them. This CDR3 region has 16 residues. Germline V gene sequence: CDR1 SGHRS, CDR2 YFSETQ. The CDR3 nucleotides are TGCGCCAGCAGCTCGGCTCCGTCGACAGGAGTTTACGAGCAGTACTTC. Encoded protein: CASSSAPSTGVYEQYF. Using reference TRBV5-1 and TRBJ2-7 for the parts outside the CDR3, the full variable domain is KAGVTQTPRYLIKTRGQQVTLSCSPISGHRSVSWYQQTPGQGLQFLFEYFSETQRNKGNFPGRFSGRQFSNSRSEMNVSTLELGDSALYLCASSSAPSTGVYEQYFGPGTRLTVT.

The V and J genes are TRBV5-1 and TRBJ2-7; the match to TRBD1 covers 9 bases. Unmatched junction bases numbered 8, after V lost 4 bases and J lost 6 bases. This CDR3 comprises 14 residues. CDR1 SGHRS and CDR2 YFSETQ come from the germline V gene. CDR3 loop: CASSPRTGDGEQYF. Written as DNA, the CDR3 is TGCGCCAGCAGCCCACGGACAGGGGATGGCGAGCAGTACTTC.

The rearrangement joins TRBV2 to TRBJ1-2; TRBD1 agrees at 11 bases. V lost 8 bases to trimming and J lost 14 bases; unmatched junction nucleotides: 16. The CDR3 contains 14 residues. Germline CDR1 is SNHLY and CDR2 is FYNNEI. CDR3 region: CASGFPGQGEKGTF. The CDR3 DNA sequence: TGTGCCAGCGGGTTCCCGGGACAGGGGGAAAAGGGGACCTTC.

The J gene is TRBJ1-2, the V gene TRBV19, with 9 positions matching TRBD1. CDR3 length: 15 amino acids. Germline CDR1 LNHDA, CDR2 SQIVND (reference sequence). Trimming at V came to 4 bases and at J to 0 bases, leaving 3 bases not matched to a gene. DNA for the CDR3: TGTGCCAGTAGTACCGACAGGGGGGCTAACTATGGCTACACCTTC. This translates into CASSTDRGANYGYTF.

The chain couples TRBV20-1 to TRBJ1-1; 7 positions agree with TRBD1. Trimming removed 4 bases from V and 8 bases from J; junction bases left unmatched: 1. Looked up from germline, CDR1 is DFQATT and CDR2 is SNEGSKA (reference sequence). This CDR3 spans 10 amino acids. This CDR3 reads CSAKTGEAFF. CDR3 nucleotides: TGCAGTGCTAAGACAGGGGAAGCTTTCTTT.